What follows are 25 T cell receptor beta chains derived from one specimen sequenced in a study of cytomegalovirus exposure and HLA in healthy donors. The study ran its PCR with 60 Vbeta and 13 Jbeta primers. Profiling relied on immunoSEQ multiplex PCR, and the TCRdb table lists in-frame clones only, not all of them. In all, the sample yields 50,000 or so clones. The material sequenced was PBMCs. The source is a woman aged 55-70 years in good health and CMV-seropositive.

The chain combines TRBV5-4 with TRBJ1-6; 9 bases are a match to TRBD1. Trimming removed 4 bases from V and 8 bases from J; junction bases left unmatched: 7. CDR1 is SGHNT and CDR2 is YYREEE in the germline V gene (reference sequence). This CDR3 comprises 15 residues. The CDR3 sequence is CASSGPGQGHSPLHF. CDR3 nucleotide sequence: TGTGCCAGCAGCGGACCCGGACAGGGGCATTCACCCCTCCACTTT.

This rearrangement joins TRBV2 to TRBJ1-5; D unclear. V dropped 7 bases and J dropped 4 bases, with 14 bases sitting between them. The CDR3 totals 14 residues. Germline V CDR1 and CDR2: SNHLY, FYNNEI. The CDR3 loop reads CASTLGRDNQPQHF. The CDR3 region has the DNA TGTGCCAGCACCCTGGGGAGGGATAATCAGCCCCAGCATTTT.

This rearrangement joins TRBV7-9 to TRBJ2-7; possible D gene TRBD1, 6 bases. Germline V gene data show CDR1 as SEHNR and CDR2 as FQNEAQ (reference sequence). This CDR3 is built from 14 residues. V dropped 2 bases and J dropped 0 bases, with 8 bases sitting between them. The CDR3 sequence is CASSLTGPSYEQYF. CDR3 nucleotide sequence: TGTGCCAGCAGCTTAACAGGGCCCTCCTACGAGCAGTACTTC.

The chain is built from TRBV5-4 and TRBJ2-3, with 11 bases fitting TRBD2. V was clipped by 4 bases and J by 2 bases; unmatched bases: 6. The CDR3 runs to 16 residues. Germline V lookup: CDR1 SGHNT, CDR2 YYREEE (reference sequence). In DNA, the CDR3 is TGTGCCAGCAGCCGTCTAGCGGGGGGCTACACAGATACGCAGTATTTT. Translating it yields CASSRLAGGYTDTQYF.

The chain has TRBV5-1 and TRBJ1-2; 10 bases align to TRBD1. Looked up from germline, CDR1 is SGHRS and CDR2 is YFSETQ. The ends lost 4 bases at V and 0 bases at J; junction bases unmatched: 9. The CDR3 consists of 17 residues. For the CDR3, the DNA is TGCGCCAGCAGCGTAAGGACAGGGGGAGGGTCTAACTATGGCTACACCTTC. As protein: CASSVRTGGGSNYGYTF.

The chain employs TRBV11-2 and TRBJ1-2; 8 bases agree with TRBD1. The CDR3 covers 13 residues. Losses at the gene ends were 3 bases for V and 4 bases for J; bases not matched to a gene: 1. In germline, CDR1 is SGHAT, CDR2 FQNNGV. CDR3 residues: CASSLDRVYGYTF. CDR3 DNA sequence: TGTGCCAGCAGCTTGGACAGGGTCTATGGCTACACCTTC. The full variable domain, completed using reference TRBV11-2 and TRBJ1-2, is EAGVAQSPRYKIIEKRQSVAFWCNPISGHATLYWYQQILGQGPKLLIQFQNNGVVDDSQLPKDRFSAERLKGVDSTLKIQPAKLEDSAVYLCASSLDRVYGYTFGSGTRLTVV.

V and J are TRBV20-1 and TRBJ1-2; D gene unclear. CDR3 size: 10 residues. The V end was cut by 7 bases, the J end by 8 bases, with 11 bases between. Germline V gives CDR1 DFQATT, CDR2 SNEGSKA (reference sequence). For the CDR3, the DNA is TGCAGTGGGGCCGCGGGGGGCTACACCTTC. Translation: CSGAAGGYTF.

This rearrangement joins TRBV10-2 to TRBJ2-7; the match to TRBD2 covers 10 bases. The trim removed 8 bases at V and 1 base at J, leaving 2 bases unmatched. The germline gives CDR1 WSHSY, CDR2 SAAADI. This CDR3 is built from 13 residues. CDR3 sequence reads: CASVSGGSYEQYF. CDR3 bases: TGCGCCAGCGTTAGCGGGGGGTCCTACGAGCAGTACTTC.

The genes are TRBV19 and TRBJ2-3; no firm D call. The CDR3 loop spans 16 amino acids. V was shortened by 2 bases and J by 2 bases, with 14 bases between the two germline ends. Germline CDR1 and CDR2: LNHDA and SQIVND (reference sequence). CDR3 sequence (DNA): TGTGCCAGTAGTATATTGACACTTGGATACACAGATACGCAGTATTTT. This translates into CASSILTLGYTDTQYF.

The chain is built from TRBV9 and TRBJ1-2, with TRBD1 matching 12 bases. Germline CDR1 is SGDLS and CDR2 is YYNGEE. Germline trimming cut 4 bases from V and 7 bases from J; bases unmatched to any gene: 17. This CDR3 has 18 amino acids. CDR3 DNA sequence: TGTGCCAGCAGCCCAGAGGGGACAGGGGGCAATTGGGAAGCTGGCTACACCTTC. Its protein is CASSPEGTGGNWEAGYTF.

The rearrangement uses TRBV28 and TRBJ1-2; D gene ambiguous. The germline V and J ends were trimmed by 8 bases and 3 bases, with 13 bases remaining between them. The germline CDR1 and CDR2 sequences are MDHEN and SYDVKM. The CDR3 loop spans 13 amino acids. CDR3 DNA sequence: TGTGCCAGCCGACTCAGGACTGACTATGGCTACACCTTC. It yields the protein CASRLRTDYGYTF.

The chain uses TRBV6-5 and TRBJ2-1; TRBD1 matches 9 bases. V was pared by 6 bases and J by 4 bases, with 7 bases of the junction left unmatched. Germline assignment: CDR1 MNHEY and CDR2 SVGAGI. The CDR3 totals 15 residues. CDR3 residues: CASRSGTGLYNEQFF. In DNA, the CDR3 is TGTGCCAGCAGGTCCGGGACAGGGCTTTACAATGAGCAGTTCTTC.

J is TRBJ1-5 and V is TRBV4-1; possible D gene TRBD1, 5 bases. V dropped 6 bases and J dropped 7 bases, with 16 bases sitting between them. CDR3 length equals 14 residues. Germline CDR1 is MGHRA and CDR2 is YSYEKL. The CDR3 region has the DNA TGCGCCAGCAGTCCTGGGGAGGGACGACAGCCCCAGCATTTT. Translating gives CASSPGEGRQPQHF.

The chain recombines TRBV27 with TRBJ2-7; D is possibly TRBD1 (6 bases). Germline V CDR1 and CDR2: MNHEY, SMNVEV (reference sequence). The CDR3 has 12 residues. Trimming pared 3 bases from V and 6 bases from J, leaving 9 bases between. The CDR3 loop is CASSFTQGEQYF. The CDR3 DNA reads TGTGCCAGCAGTTTCACACAGGGCGAGCAGTACTTC.

The rearrangement uses TRBV19 and TRBJ1-4, with D perhaps matching TRBD1 (5 bases). CDR1 is LNHDA, CDR2 SQIVND, per germline (reference sequence). The CDR3 is made up of 17 amino acids. The ends were cut back, 7 bases at V and 0 bases at J, with 18 bases in the middle. The CDR3 nucleotides read TGTGCCAGTACTGACTCGTTCAGGGTTCCAACTAATGAAAAACTGTTTTTT. This encodes CASTDSFRVPTNEKLFF. The whole variable domain, remainder taken from reference TRBV19 and TRBJ1-4, is DGGITQSPKYLFRKEGQNVTLSCEQNLNHDAMYWYRQDPGQGLRLIYYSQIVNDFQKGDIAEGYSVSREKKESFPLTVTSAQKNPTAFYLCASTDSFRVPTNEKLFFGSGTQLSVL.

The chain carries TRBV5-6 and TRBJ1-2; 8 bases align to TRBD1. CDR3 size: 14 residues. Germline V gene lookup returns CDR1 SGHDT and CDR2 YYEEEE. The J segment lost 2 bases and the V segment lost 3 bases, leaving 3 bases of the junction unmatched. Here the CDR3 reads CASSSDRGNYGYTF. Written as DNA, the CDR3 is TGTGCCAGCAGCTCCGACAGGGGAAACTATGGCTACACCTTC.

This chain links TRBV28 with TRBJ1-2; perhaps TRBD1 as D (6 bases). Per the germline V gene, CDR1 is MDHEN and CDR2 is SYDVKM. The CDR3 contains 13 residues. CDR3 DNA: TGTGCGACCGGGACATTCACCAACTATGGCTACACCTTC. It is translated as CATGTFTNYGYTF.

The rearrangement joins TRBV7-2 to TRBJ2-1; 8 bases agree with TRBD2. CDR3 length: 15 amino acids. Germline V gene sequence: CDR1 SGHTA, CDR2 FQGNSA. Trimming cost V 1 base and J 7 bases; bases outside gene matches: 6. CDR3 nucleotide sequence: TGTGCCAGCAGCTTAGATTCGGGGGGGCCAAATGAGCAGTTCTTC. This sequence encodes CASSLDSGGPNEQFF.

In regard to this clone: Distinct nucleotide sequences in the sample also encode this CDR3. The V gene is TRBV9, the J gene TRBJ2-1; 9 bases map to TRBD2. J was trimmed by 7 bases and V by 0 bases; bases with no gene match: 5. The CDR3 runs 15 residues. Germline V gives CDR1 SGDLS, CDR2 YYNGEE. CDR3 DNA sequence: TGTGCCAGCAGCGTAGGGCGGGGGGGTTTGAATGAGCAGTTCTTC. Amino acid sequence: CASSVGRGGLNEQFF.

The rearrangement uses TRBV19 and TRBJ2-2; no firm D call. The CDR3 is 15 amino acids. The germline CDR1 and CDR2 sequences are LNHDA and SQIVND (reference sequence). Trimming removed 6 bases from V and 6 bases from J, with 17 bases in between. The CDR3 is CASSRNSQVPGELFF. The DNA for the CDR3 is TGTGCCAGTAGCCGTAACAGCCAGGTCCCCGGGGAGCTGTTTTTT.

V is TRBV6-5 and J is TRBJ1-1; 7 positions match TRBD1. The length of the CDR3 is 14 residues. Germline V gene data show CDR1 as MNHEY and CDR2 as SVGAGI. The junction had 11 bases not matched to a gene; V was cut back by 6 bases and J by 7 bases. The CDR3 spells CASRSHSGGGEAFF. DNA for the CDR3: TGTGCCAGCAGGAGTCATTCAGGGGGTGGTGAAGCTTTCTTT.

The chain couples TRBV27 to TRBJ2-5; D may be TRBD1 (6 bases). This CDR3 is built from 15 residues. Trimming pared 4 bases from V and 5 bases from J, leaving 17 bases between. Germline CDR1 and CDR2: MNHEY and SMNVEV (reference sequence). The DNA of the CDR3 is TGTGCCAGCAGTTCGCAAGAGGGCAGGGGCGAGACCCAGTACTTC. Translation: CASSSQEGRGETQYF.

The rearrangement joins TRBV18 to TRBJ1-1; the D gene is possibly TRBD1 (5 bases). This CDR3 region has 13 residues. V was pared by 5 bases and J by 1 base, with 8 bases between. The germline gives CDR1 KGHSH, CDR2 LQKENI. This CDR3 reads CASSGTENTEAFF. The CDR3 DNA is TGTGCCAGCTCAGGGACTGAGAACACTGAAGCTTTCTTT.

The rearrangement joins TRBV28 to TRBJ2-6; 7 bases are a match to TRBD1. The CDR3 length is 14 residues. With V trimmed by 10 bases and J by 2 bases, 5 bases remained unmatched. Germline V gene data show CDR1 as MDHEN and CDR2 as SYDVKM. The CDR3: CATLQGAGANVLTF. The CDR3 bases are TGTGCCACGCTCCAGGGGGCTGGGGCCAACGTCCTGACTTTC.

The chain joins TRBV27 to TRBJ2-7; D is perhaps TRBD2 (7 bases). This CDR3 has 15 residues. Trimming took 4 bases from V and 2 from J, leaving 15 bases between them. Germline CDR1 and CDR2: MNHEY and SMNVEV (reference sequence). CDR3 nucleotide sequence: TGTGCCAGCAGTTCGCCGGCGGGGGCCGCCTACGAGCAGTACTTC. Encoded protein: CASSSPAGAAYEQYF.